Listed below are T cell receptor beta chains from one sample, sequenced in a study of identifying expanded T cells in peripheral blood. Assay used: immunoSEQ multiplex PCR; TCRdb lists only in-frame clones, some missing. The sample shows about 100,000 clones, over 80% of them seen only once. The specimen was blood. The receptors here all came from a person aged 18 to 75 in good health. Both conserved end residues are part of each CDR3. D genes are given only for firm matches. Expanded clones are given a class, and other clones once, few, many or no size at all.

V gene	D gene	J gene	clone size	CDR3 DNA	CDR3 protein
TRBV7-9	TRBD1	TRBJ2-1	-	TGTGCCAGTGAGGGGCAGGGGGCCTACAATGAGCAGTTCTTC	CASEGQGAYNEQFF
TRBV10-3	TRBD1	TRBJ1-1	once	TGTGCCATCAGTGTACTCCGGGACAGGAACACTGAAGCTTTCTTT	CAISVLRDRNTEAFF
TRBV4-1	TRBD2	TRBJ2-7	once	TGCGCCAGCAGCCAAGATTGGGACGGGAGGGGAACCTACGAGCAGTACTTC	CASSQDWDGRGTYEQYF
TRBV27	-	TRBJ2-2	-	TGTGCCAGCAGTTTCGGCGGGAACACCGGGGAGCTGTTTTTT	CASSFGGNTGELFF
TRBV7-8	-	TRBJ1-1	-	TGTGCCAGCAGCTTAGCCGGGAGGGTTACTGAAGCTTTCTTT	CASSLAGRVTEAFF
TRBV29-1	-	TRBJ1-3	-	TGCAGCGTTGATCGGGGGGGAAACACCATATATTTT	CSVDRGGNTIYF
TRBV15	-	TRBJ1-2	-	TGTGCCACCAGCAGGGACTCAACAGGCAGCGGGAGCTACACCTTC	CATSRDSTGSGSYTF
TRBV7-2	-	TRBJ1-5	-	TGTGCCAGCAGCTCCCACAGGGCCCGCAATCAGCCCCAGCATTTT	CASSSHRARNQPQHF
TRBV4-1	-	TRBJ1-4	-	TGCGCCAGCAGCGCGACCAGGGAACCCAATGAAAAACTGTTTTTT	CASSATREPNEKLFF
TRBV4-3	TRBD1	TRBJ1-1	-	TGCGCCAGCAGCCTTACTTTAAGGACAGGGGCCACTGAAGCTTTCTTT	CASSLTLRTGATEAFF
TRBV27	TRBD2	TRBJ2-1	-	TGTGCCAGCAGTCCTATCAGCGGGAGCTCCTACAATGAGCAGTTCTTC	CASSPISGSSYNEQFF
TRBV9	-	TRBJ1-3	-	TGTGCCAGCACCGTGGGATCCTCTGGAAACACCATATATTTT	CASTVGSSGNTIYF
TRBV29-1	-	TRBJ1-5	-	TGCAGCGTGGGGGCCAGGGATCAGCCCCAGCATTTT	CSVGARDQPQHF
TRBV19	-	TRBJ1-3	-	TGTGCCACAGGGGTCCCTGGAAACACCATATATTTT	CATGVPGNTIYF
TRBV7-9	-	TRBJ1-1	-	TGTGCCAGCAGCTCCAAGGGGTGGGGCACTGAAGCTTTCTTT	CASSSKGWGTEAFF
TRBV10-3	TRBD1	TRBJ1-5	-	TGTGCCATCAGTGACCCGGCCGGGGTAACAGGGGCCCAGCATTTT	CAISDPAGVTGAQHF
TRBV4-3	-	TRBJ2-5	-	TGCGCCAGCAGCCAAATTGCTTATTCTTCCCGCCCGGGACAAGAGACCCAGTACTTC	CASSQIAYSSRPGQETQYF
TRBV19	-	TRBJ1-5	-	TGTGCCAGTAGTATTGGGGCAGCGGTCAGAGAGTTCACTCAGCCCCAGCATTTT	CASSIGAAVREFTQPQHF
TRBV19	-	TRBJ1-3	-	TGTGCCAGTAGTCGCAGGGACTCTGGAAACACCATATATTTT	CASSRRDSGNTIYF
TRBV5-1	TRBD1	TRBJ1-2	-	TGCGCCAGCAGCTTGGTGGGACAGGGAAACGATGGCTACACCTTC	CASSLVGQGNDGYTF
TRBV5-6	TRBD2	TRBJ2-3	-	TGTGCCAGCAGCTTCCCGACTAGCGGGAGCACAGATACGCAGTATTTT	CASSFPTSGSTDTQYF
TRBV6-6	-	TRBJ1-4	once	TGTGCCAGCAGCCTCTCAGGGTTTTGGGAAAAACTGTTTTTT	CASSLSGFWEKLFF
TRBV27	-	TRBJ1-1	few	TGTGCCAGCAGTTTTTCAGGGAACACTGAAGCTTTCTTT	CASSFSGNTEAFF
TRBV30	-	TRBJ1-1	-	TGTGCCTGGAGTAACGACGGGGCGACTGAAGCTTTCTTT	CAWSNDGATEAFF
TRBV7-2	TRBD1	TRBJ1-5	-	TGTGCCAGCAGCCCCAAGGGGGCCGGCAGCAATCAGCCCCAGCATTTT	CASSPKGAGSNQPQHF
TRBV15	TRBD1	TRBJ2-5	-	TGTGCCACCAGCAGGCCCGGGACAGGGGTGGGAGAGACCCAGTACTTC	CATSRPGTGVGETQYF
TRBV9	-	TRBJ1-2	-	TGTGCCAGCAGCGCGGGGGGAGGGTTGGGTGGCTACACCTTC	CASSAGGGLGGYTF
TRBV10-2	-	TRBJ2-7	-	TGCGCCACCACCCCAGATAGGACACTCCCCTATCCCTCCTACGAGCAGTACTTC	CATTPDRTLPYPSYEQYF
TRBV4-3	-	TRBJ1-5	-	TGCGCCAGCAGCCAAGATGAGGCCTCTCGGGGCAATCAGCCCCAGCATTTT	CASSQDEASRGNQPQHF
TRBV7-2	TRBD2	TRBJ2-1	-	TGTGCCAGCAGCGCCACTAGCGGGCGCGCCTACAATGAGCAGTTCTTC	CASSATSGRAYNEQFF
TRBV4-1	TRBD2	TRBJ2-3	once	TGCGCCAGCAGCCGGGGACTAGCCCTGTCGGATACGCAGTATTTT	CASSRGLALSDTQYF
TRBV5-1	TRBD2	TRBJ2-1	-	TGCGCCAGCAGCTTGGATGCGGGGGGAGGGAATGAGCAGTTCTTC	CASSLDAGGGNEQFF
TRBV4-1	-	TRBJ1-2	-	TGCGCCAGCAGCCAAGAGAGGGGGGCAAAGACCGGGCACACCTTC	CASSQERGAKTGHTF
TRBV5-6	TRBD2	TRBJ2-3	-	TGTGCCAGCAGCCTGCTGGGACTAGCGGCGAACACAGATACGCAGTATTTT	CASSLLGLAANTDTQYF
TRBV12-1	-	TRBJ1-1	-	TGTGCCAGCAGCCCGGCGGGGTCGGCGTTAAAGAACACTGAAGCTTTCTTT	CASSPAGSALKNTEAFF
TRBV10-1	-	TRBJ2-2	few	TGCGCCAGCAGTGAGTGGGCCCAGAACACCGGGGAGCTGTTTTTT	CASSEWAQNTGELFF
TRBV6-5	-	TRBJ2-7	-	TGTGCCAGCAGGCCTCTAATCGGGACGATCTACGAGCAGTACTTC	CASRPLIGTIYEQYF
TRBV10-3	TRBD1	TRBJ2-7	-	TGTGCCACCGAAGGACAGGACTCCTACGAGCAGTACTTC	CATEGQDSYEQYF
TRBV5-5	-	TRBJ2-7	-	TGTGCCAGCAGCTTGGGCCAGGGACTTACCTACGAGCAGTACTTC	CASSLGQGLTYEQYF
TRBV7-2	-	TRBJ2-1	-	TGTGCCAGCAGCTTCGGAACTAGCTTAGCATCCTACAATGAGCAGTTCTTC	CASSFGTSLASYNEQFF
TRBV14	TRBD1	TRBJ2-7	-	TGTGCCAGCAGCCCATGGGGACAGGGCACCTACGAGCAGTACTTC	CASSPWGQGTYEQYF
TRBV7-9	-	TRBJ2-1	once	TGTGCCAGCAGCTTAGGACAGTACAATGAGCAGTTCTTC	CASSLGQYNEQFF
TRBV6-1	-	TRBJ2-5	-	TGTGCCAGTTCCGGGAACGTGGCTGGACAAGAGACCCAGTACTTC	CASSGNVAGQETQYF
TRBV6-5	-	TRBJ2-7	-	TGTGCCAGCAGTTACCAGCGGCAAGGGCACGAGCAGTACTTC	CASSYQRQGHEQYF
TRBV7-2	-	TRBJ1-3	-	TGTGCCAGCAGCTCACCCCGAAACACCATATATTTT	CASSSPRNTIYF
TRBV14	-	TRBJ1-1	-	TGTGCCAGCAGCCAACTGGACGGGAACACTGAAGCTTTCTTT	CASSQLDGNTEAFF
TRBV7-9	TRBD2	TRBJ2-1	-	TGTGCCAGCAGCACTACTACTAGCGGGAGTAGGAATGAGCAGTTCTTC	CASSTTTSGSRNEQFF
TRBV4-1	-	TRBJ1-2	-	TGCGCCAGCAGCCGCCCAGGAGGGCTTTCTGGCTACACCTTC	CASSRPGGLSGYTF
TRBV29-1	TRBD1	TRBJ1-2	-	TGCAGCGTGGACGAACGGACAGGGGGCGCTGGGGGCTACACCTTC	CSVDERTGGAGGYTF
TRBV7-9	-	TRBJ1-1	-	TGTGCCAGCAGCTCCCCGACAGGGAACACTGAAGCTTTCTTT	CASSSPTGNTEAFF
TRBV5-1	-	TRBJ1-2	-	TGCGCCAGCAGCTTGGACGGGTTCTACTATGGCTACACCTTC	CASSLDGFYYGYTF
TRBV29-1	TRBD1	TRBJ1-2	-	TGCAGCGTCGGGACAGGCGGGGGCTACACCTTC	CSVGTGGGYTF
TRBV11-3	-	TRBJ1-1	-	TGTGCCAGCATTGGTCGTCTCAGGGTAAACACTGAAGCTTTCTTT	CASIGRLRVNTEAFF
TRBV19	-	TRBJ1-3	once	TGTGCCAGTAGTATCCGGGGCTTCGCTGGAAACACCATATATTTT	CASSIRGFAGNTIYF